The clone carrying this T cell receptor beta chain turned up a few times. What it recognizes is unknown. This CDR3 spans 15 amino acids. Germline V gene sequence: CDR1 MDHEN, CDR2 SYDVKM. The germline V and J ends were trimmed by 8 bases and 0 bases, with 16 bases remaining between them. Over several immunoSEQ plates, each subset's genomic DNA was distributed in even portions. Here immunoSEQ multiplex PCR was the method, and the copy in TCRdb shows in-frame clones only, minus some. The sample has 950,000 to 1,100,000 clones, about 84% seen once. This sample is part of a study of shared clonotypes between healthy human individuals. Regarding the study as a whole: Memory subsets had estimated richness that was generally smaller than that of naive subsets.

The clonotype was recovered from a man younger than 35 in good health. Some clones in this sample may be carry-over from other donors' samples. This chain uses TRBV28 with TRBJ1-2, with D unresolved. Sequenced input: memory CD4+ T cells from PBMCs. Subset reported: CD45RA-negative fraction. CDR3 region: CASESVAVANYGYTF. The CDR3, as DNA: TGTGCCAGCGAATCTGTCGCGGTAGCTAACTATGGCTACACCTTC.